This section outlines one T cell receptor (beta chain) sequence together with its context. This sample stems from a study of blood T cell repertoires in COVID-19. About the research overall: COVID-19 samples, acute and convalescent, were from the United States, Italy and Spain.

In the source study's methods: The assay estimated nucleated cells by amplifying reference gene primers. Repertoires were generated with immunoSEQ multiplex PCR, while TCRdb's copy carries only in-frame clones and drops some. V, J and clone size are taken as reported in that table, and D and trimming were inferred from the DNA itself. The sample consists of around 170,000 clones, 86% of them appearing once. The germline V gene has CDR1 SGHTA and CDR2 FQGNSA. Trimming pared 5 bases from V and 1 base from J, leaving 9 bases between. CDR3 length: 13 amino acids. This TCR was recovered from a middle-aged man with active or convalescent COVID-19. The chain is built from TRBV7-2 and TRBJ2-7, with a possible D match to TRBD2 (5 bases). The sequenced sample consisted of peripheral blood. CDR3 sequence (DNA): TGTGCCAGCAGCCCGGGAATGTCCTACGAGCAGTACTTC. Its protein product is CASSPGMSYEQYF.